Sequencing of this T cell receptor (beta chain) was carried out in a study of spatial heterogeneity in lung cancer. The study, taken as a whole, reports: Blood showed ubiquitous tumor TCRs more often at resection than at routine follow-up.

Every cDNA TCR molecule received its own unique molecular identifier. In TCRdb, the 5' RACE reads were re-called with MiXCR into one record per CDR3 protein. The profile shows 51,000 or so distinct CDR3 sequences, 6% to 8.5% of them singletons. The time point: blood at routine non-recurrence follow-up after resection. The authors sequenced whole RNA from tumor, nontumor lung or frozen PBMC without sorting. This clonotype was observed a handful of times. The antigen remains unidentified. The clonotype comes from a female donor with early-stage non-small cell lung cancer. Sample: PBMCs, taken at follow-up.

CDR3 sequence: CSASTATNEKLFF. CDR3 DNA sequence: TGCAGTGCTAGTACTGCAACTAATGAAAAACTGTTTTTT. V is TRBV20-1 and J is TRBJ1-4, with D unclear. Germline lookup yields CDR1 DFQATT and CDR2 SNEGSKA (reference sequence). The CDR3 has 13 amino acids. V shed 3 bases and J shed 0 bases, with 5 bases lying between them.